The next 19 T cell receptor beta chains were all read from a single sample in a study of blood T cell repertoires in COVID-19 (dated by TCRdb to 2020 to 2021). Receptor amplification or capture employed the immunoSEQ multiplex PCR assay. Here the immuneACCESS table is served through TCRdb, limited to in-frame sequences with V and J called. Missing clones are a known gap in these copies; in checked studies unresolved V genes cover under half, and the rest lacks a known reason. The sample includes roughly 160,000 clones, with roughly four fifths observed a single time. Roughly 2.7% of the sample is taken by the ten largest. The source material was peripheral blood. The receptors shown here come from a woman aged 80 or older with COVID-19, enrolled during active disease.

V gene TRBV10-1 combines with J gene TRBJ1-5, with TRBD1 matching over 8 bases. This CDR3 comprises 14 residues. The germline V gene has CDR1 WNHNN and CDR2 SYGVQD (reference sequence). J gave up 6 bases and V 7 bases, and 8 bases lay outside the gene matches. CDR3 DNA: TGCGCCAGCACCCGGACAGGGAGTCGTCAGCCCCAGCATTTT. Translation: CASTRTGSRQPQHF.

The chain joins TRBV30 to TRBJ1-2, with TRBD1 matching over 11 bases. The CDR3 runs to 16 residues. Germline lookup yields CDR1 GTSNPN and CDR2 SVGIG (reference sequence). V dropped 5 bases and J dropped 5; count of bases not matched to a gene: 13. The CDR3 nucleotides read TGTGCCTGGTCACTAACCGGGACAGGGGGGACGTATGGCTACACCTTC. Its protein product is CAWSLTGTGGTYGYTF.

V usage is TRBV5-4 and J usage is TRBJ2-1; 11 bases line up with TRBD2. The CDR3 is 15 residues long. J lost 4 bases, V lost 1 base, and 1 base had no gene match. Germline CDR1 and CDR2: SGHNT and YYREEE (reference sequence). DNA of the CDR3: TGTGCCAGCAGCTTGTCTAGCGGGAGGTACAATGAGCAGTTCTTC. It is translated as CASSLSSGRYNEQFF.

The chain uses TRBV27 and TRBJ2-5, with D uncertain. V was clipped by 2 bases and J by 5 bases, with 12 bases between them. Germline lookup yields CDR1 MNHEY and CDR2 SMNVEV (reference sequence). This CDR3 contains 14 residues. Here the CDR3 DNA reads TGTGCCAGCAGTTTACGGGTACCTCTGGAGACCCAGTACTTC. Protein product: CASSLRVPLETQYF.

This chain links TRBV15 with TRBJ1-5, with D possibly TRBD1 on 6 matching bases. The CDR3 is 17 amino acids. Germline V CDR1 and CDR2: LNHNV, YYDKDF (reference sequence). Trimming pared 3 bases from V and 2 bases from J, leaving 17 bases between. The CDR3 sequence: CATSSPRGGRGNQPQHF. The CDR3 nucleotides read TGTGCCACCAGCAGCCCGAGGGGGGGCAGGGGCAATCAGCCCCAGCATTTT.

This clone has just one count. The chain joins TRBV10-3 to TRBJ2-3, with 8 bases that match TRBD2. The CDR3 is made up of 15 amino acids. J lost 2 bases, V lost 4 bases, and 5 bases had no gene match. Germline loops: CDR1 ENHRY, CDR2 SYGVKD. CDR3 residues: CAISAEGLATDTQYF. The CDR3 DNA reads TGTGCCATCAGTGCAGAAGGACTAGCCACAGATACGCAGTATTTT.

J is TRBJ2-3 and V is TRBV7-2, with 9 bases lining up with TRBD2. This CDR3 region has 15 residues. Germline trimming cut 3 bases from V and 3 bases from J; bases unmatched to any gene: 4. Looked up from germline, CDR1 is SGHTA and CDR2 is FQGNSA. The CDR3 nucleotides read TGTGCCAGCAGCTTCGGACTAGCGTTGACAGATACGCAGTATTTT. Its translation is CASSFGLALTDTQYF. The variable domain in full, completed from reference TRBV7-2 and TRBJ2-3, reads GAGVSQSPSNKVTEKGKDVELRCDPISGHTALYWYRQSLGQGLEFLIYFQGNSAPDKSGLPSDRFSAERTGGSVSTLTIQRTQQEDSAVYLCASSFGLALTDTQYFGPGTRLTVL.

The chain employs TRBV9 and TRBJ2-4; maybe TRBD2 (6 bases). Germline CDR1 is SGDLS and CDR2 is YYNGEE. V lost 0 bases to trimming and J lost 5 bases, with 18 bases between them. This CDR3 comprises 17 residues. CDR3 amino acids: CASSVAGALGGQNIQYF. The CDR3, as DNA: TGTGCCAGCAGCGTAGCTGGTGCGCTGGGGGGACAAAACATTCAGTACTTC.

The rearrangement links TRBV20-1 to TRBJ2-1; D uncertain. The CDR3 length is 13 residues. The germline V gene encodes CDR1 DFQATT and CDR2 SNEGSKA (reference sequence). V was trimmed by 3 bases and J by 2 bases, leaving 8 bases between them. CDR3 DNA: TGCAGTGCTAGTGGCCCGGCCTACAATGAGCAGTTCTTC. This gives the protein CSASGPAYNEQFF.

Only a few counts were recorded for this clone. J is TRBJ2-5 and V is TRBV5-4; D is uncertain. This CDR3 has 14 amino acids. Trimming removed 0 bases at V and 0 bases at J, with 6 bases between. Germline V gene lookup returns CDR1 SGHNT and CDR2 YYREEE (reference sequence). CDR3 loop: CASSLDVNQETQYF. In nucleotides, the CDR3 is TGTGCCAGCAGCTTGGATGTCAACCAAGAGACCCAGTACTTC.

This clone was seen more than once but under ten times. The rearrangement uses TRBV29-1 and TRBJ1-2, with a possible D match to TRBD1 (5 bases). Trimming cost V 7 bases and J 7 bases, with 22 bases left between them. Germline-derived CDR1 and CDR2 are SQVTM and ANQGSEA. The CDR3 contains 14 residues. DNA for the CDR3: TGCAGCGACAACCCGGGGGACGGGGCGGGTGGCTACACCTTC. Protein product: CSDNPGDGAGGYTF.

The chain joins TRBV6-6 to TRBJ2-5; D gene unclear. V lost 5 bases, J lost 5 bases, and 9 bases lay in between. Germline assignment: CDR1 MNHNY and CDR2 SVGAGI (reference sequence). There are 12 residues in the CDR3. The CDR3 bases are TGTGCCAGCAGTGGCACCGCCGAGACCCAGTACTTC. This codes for CASSGTAETQYF.

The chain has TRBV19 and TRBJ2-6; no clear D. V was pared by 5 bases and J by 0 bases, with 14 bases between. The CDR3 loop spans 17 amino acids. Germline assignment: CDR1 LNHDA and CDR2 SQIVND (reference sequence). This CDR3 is CASSLTATYSGANVLTF. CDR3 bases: TGTGCCAGTAGTCTAACAGCAACCTACTCTGGGGCCAACGTCCTGACTTTC.

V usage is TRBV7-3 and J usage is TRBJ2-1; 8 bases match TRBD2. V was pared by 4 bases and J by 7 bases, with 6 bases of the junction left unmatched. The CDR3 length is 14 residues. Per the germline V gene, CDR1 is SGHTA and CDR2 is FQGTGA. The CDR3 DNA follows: TGTGCCAGCAGCTCGGGACTAGGTCGAAATGAGCAGTTCTTC. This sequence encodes CASSSGLGRNEQFF. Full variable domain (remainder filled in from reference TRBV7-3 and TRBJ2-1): GAGVSQTPSNKVTEKGKYVELRCDPISGHTALYWYRQSLGQGPEFLIYFQGTGAADDSGLPNDRFFAVRPEGSVSTLKIQRTERGDSAVYLCASSSGLGRNEQFFGPGTRLTVL.

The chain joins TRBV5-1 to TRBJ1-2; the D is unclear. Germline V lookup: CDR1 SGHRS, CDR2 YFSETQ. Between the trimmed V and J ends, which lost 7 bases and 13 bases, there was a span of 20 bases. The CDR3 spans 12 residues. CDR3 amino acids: CASSRSGVASTF. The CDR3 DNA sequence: TGCGCCAGCTCACGGAGCGGCGTCGCGTCCACCTTC.

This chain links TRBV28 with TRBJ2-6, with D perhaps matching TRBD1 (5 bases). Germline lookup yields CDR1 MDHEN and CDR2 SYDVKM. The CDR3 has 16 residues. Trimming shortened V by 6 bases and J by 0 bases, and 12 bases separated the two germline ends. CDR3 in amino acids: CASRGRLSSGANVLTF. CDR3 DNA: TGTGCCAGCAGGGGGCGGTTAAGCTCTGGGGCCAACGTCCTGACTTTC.

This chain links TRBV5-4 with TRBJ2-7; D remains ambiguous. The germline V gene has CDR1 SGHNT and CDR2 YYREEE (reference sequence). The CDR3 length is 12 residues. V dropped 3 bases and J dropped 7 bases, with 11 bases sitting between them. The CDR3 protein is CASSSQLGEQYF. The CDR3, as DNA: TGTGCCAGCAGCTCACAACTCGGGGAGCAGTACTTC.

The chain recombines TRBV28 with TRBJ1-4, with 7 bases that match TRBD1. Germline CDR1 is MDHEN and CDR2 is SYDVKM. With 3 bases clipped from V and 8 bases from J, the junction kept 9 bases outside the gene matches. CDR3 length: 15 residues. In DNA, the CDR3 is TGTGCCAGCAGTTTCCTTACAGGGGTCGGCGAAAAACTGTTTTTT. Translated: CASSFLTGVGEKLFF.

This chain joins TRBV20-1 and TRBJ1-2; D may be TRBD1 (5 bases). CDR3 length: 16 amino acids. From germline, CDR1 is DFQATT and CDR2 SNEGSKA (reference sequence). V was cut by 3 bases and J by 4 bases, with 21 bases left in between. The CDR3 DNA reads TGCAGTGCTAGTTTGACCAGGGAGGAGGAGGTCTATGGCTACACCTTC. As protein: CSASLTREEEVYGYTF.